These 7 T cell receptor beta chains share one sample of origin, sequenced in a study of response to subunit inactivated influenza vaccine. In TCRdb, the RT-PCR reads were re-called with MiXCR into one record per CDR3 protein. The profile covers more than 150,000 distinct CDR3 sequences, with around 10% appearing a single time and 35% to 40% taken by the ten largest. The material sequenced was CD8+ T cells sorted from PBMCs, taken less than 30 months after vaccination. The receptors derive from a man aged 50-75 years who received an inactivated influenza vaccine.

This sequence joins TRBV7-6 and TRBJ2-1; 13 positions match TRBD2. The CDR3 has 17 residues. The germline gives CDR1 SGHVS, CDR2 FNYEAQ. J was trimmed by 2 bases and V by 4 bases; bases with no gene match: 5. The CDR3 nucleotides read TGTGCCAGCAGCTCGGGACTAGCGGGGACTACCTACAATGAGCAGTTCTTC. This gives the protein CASSSGLAGTTYNEQFF.

This clonotype was detected a few times. The chain employs TRBV2 and TRBJ2-2; 7 nucleotides match TRBD1. The germline gives CDR1 SNHLY, CDR2 FYNNEI. The CDR3 runs 15 residues. V dropped 11 bases and J dropped 0; count of bases not matched to a gene: 9. As DNA, the CDR3 is TGTGCCGTCTGGGGACAGATCGCGAACACCGGGGAGCTGTTTTTT. This codes for CAVWGQIANTGELFF.

The V call is TRBV6-4, the J call TRBJ2-3; D might be TRBD2 (6 bases). V shed 2 bases and J shed 2 bases, with 11 bases lying between them. Germline values: CDR1 MRHNA, CDR2 SNTAGT. The CDR3 has 15 residues. Here the CDR3 DNA reads TGTGCCAGCAGTGACGGCGGGGCCCCCACAGATACGCAGTATTTT. Translating gives CASSDGGAPTDTQYF.

The gene calls are TRBV29-1 and TRBJ2-2; D is unclear. From germline, CDR1 is SQVTM and CDR2 ANQGSEA. V was cut by 3 bases and J by 2 bases, with 7 bases left in between. CDR3 length: 13 amino acids. The CDR3 sequence: CSVDVRNTGELFF. CDR3 DNA sequence: TGCAGCGTTGATGTGAGAAACACCGGGGAGCTGTTTTTT.

This clonotype was seen repeatedly, ten times or more. V and J are TRBV20-1 and TRBJ2-3; 8 positions match TRBD2. The V segment lost 7 bases and the J segment 0 bases; nucleotides outside the gene matches: 12. Looked up from germline, CDR1 is DFQATT and CDR2 is SNEGSKA (reference sequence). The CDR3 has 16 amino acids. CDR3 nucleotides: TGCAGTGACTCCATGGGGACTAGTCCCAGCACAGATACGCAGTATTTT. It is translated as CSDSMGTSPSTDTQYF.

This clonotype showed up just a few times. V usage is TRBV28 and J usage is TRBJ2-5; D is perhaps TRBD1 or TRBD2 (5 bases each). CDR3 length: 16 residues. Looked up from germline, CDR1 is MDHEN and CDR2 is SYDVKM. Trimming left V 3 bases short and J 3 bases short, with 17 bases between. CDR3: CASSFPLGTEEETQYF. The CDR3 DNA sequence: TGTGCCAGCAGTTTTCCCTTGGGGACGGAAGAAGAGACCCAGTACTTC.

The gene calls are TRBV14 and TRBJ1-1; 7 bases match TRBD1. CDR3 size: 12 residues. Losses at the gene ends were 3 bases for V and 8 bases for J; bases not matched to a gene: 3. Germline V gives CDR1 SGHDN, CDR2 FVKESK. The CDR3 loop is CASSQLTGEAFF. CDR3 nucleotides: TGTGCCAGCAGCCAGCTGACAGGGGAAGCTTTCTTT. The full variable domain, completed using reference TRBV14 and TRBJ1-1, is EAGVTQFPSHSVIEKGQTVTLRCDPISGHDNLYWYRRVMGKEIKFLLHFVKESKQDESGMPNNRFLAERTGGTYSTLKVQPAELEDSGVYFCASSQLTGEAFFGQGTRLTVV.